The 17 T cell receptor beta chains below all came from one sample that was sequenced in a study of cytomegalovirus exposure and HLA in healthy donors. The PCR made use of 60 Vbeta and 13 Jbeta primers. Some clones are missing from TCRdb's copy, which holds only in-frame ones; the method was immunoSEQ multiplex PCR. The sample table sets out 65,000 to 90,000 clones. The sample was PBMCs. These receptors were taken from a female donor in good health and CMV-seropositive.

On this clone itself: Its ends do not fully match the called genes, so a read error is possible. This chain joins TRBV7-2 and TRBJ2-7; 12 nucleotides line up with TRBD2. CDR3 size: 14 residues. From germline, CDR1 is SGHTA and CDR2 FQGNSA. This CDR3 reads CASSPLAGGYGQYF. The CDR3 DNA reads as TGTGCCAGCAGCCCGCTAGCGGGAGGGTACGGGCAGTACTTC.

The chain has TRBV13 and TRBJ1-2, with a weak D call TRBD1 (6 bases). In germline, CDR1 is PRHDT, CDR2 FYEKMQ (reference sequence). This CDR3 has 13 amino acids. V dropped 5 bases and J dropped 6 bases, with 13 bases sitting between them. This CDR3 is CASSDQGIDGYTF. As DNA, the CDR3 is TGTGCCAGCAGCGACCAGGGGATCGATGGCTACACCTTC.

The V gene is TRBV28, the J gene TRBJ2-5, with a weak D call TRBD2 (5 bases). V was clipped by 2 bases and J by 5 bases, with 6 bases between them. The CDR3 length is 12 residues. From germline, CDR1 is MDHEN and CDR2 SYDVKM. CDR3 nucleotides: TGTGCCAGCAGTTTACCGGGGGAGACCCAGTACTTC. Its protein product is CASSLPGETQYF.

J is TRBJ1-4 and V is TRBV15; no definite D call. V was trimmed by 0 bases and J by 8 bases, leaving 7 bases between them. Germline CDR1 LNHNV, CDR2 YYDKDF (reference sequence). CDR3 length: 13 residues. The CDR3: CATSRDTREKLFF. CDR3 DNA sequence: TGTGCCACCAGCAGAGATACTCGGGAAAAACTGTTTTTT.

The rearrangement uses TRBV19 and TRBJ2-1; 7 nucleotides align to TRBD1. The germline gives CDR1 LNHDA, CDR2 SQIVND (reference sequence). The CDR3 consists of 14 residues. Unmatched junction bases numbered 12, after V lost 6 bases and J lost 10 bases. In nucleotides, the CDR3 is TGTGCCAGTAGGATCGAGAACAGGGGATGGGAGCAGTTCTTC. This encodes CASRIENRGWEQFF.

The chain joins TRBV4-2 to TRBJ2-1; 13 nucleotides agree with TRBD2. CDR1 and CDR2 from the germline V gene are LGHNA and YNFKEQ. CDR3 length: 16 amino acids. Trimming took 2 bases from V and 7 from J; bases not matched to a gene: 5. In DNA, the CDR3 is TGTGCCAGCAGCCAAACTAGCGGGAGGGCCGATAATGAGCAGTTCTTC. Translated: CASSQTSGRADNEQFF.

In DNA, the CDR3 is TGTGCCAGCAGCTCCCTCGCTGAAGCTTTCTTT. Translating gives CASSSLAEAFF. The rearrangement links TRBV7-9 to TRBJ1-1; D call uncertain. Germline V gives CDR1 SEHNR, CDR2 FQNEAQ (reference sequence). The CDR3 is 11 amino acids. Trimming left V 4 bases short and J 6 bases short, with 6 bases between. The full variable domain, with the rest looked up from reference TRBV7-9 and TRBJ1-1, is DTGVSQNPRHKITKRGQNVTFRCDPISEHNRLYWYRQTLGQGPEFLTYFQNEAQLEKSRLLSDRFSAERPKGSFSTLEIQRTEQGDSAMYLCASSSLAEAFFGQGTRLTVV.

The rearrangement uses TRBV6-5 and TRBJ1-6; D remains ambiguous. Germline V CDR1 and CDR2: MNHEY, SVGAGI. This CDR3 spans 14 amino acids. The ends were cut back, 8 bases at V and 7 bases at J, with 15 bases in the middle. CDR3 bases: TGTGCCAGCCGCTTAGCCCCTTCCAATTCACCCCTCCACTTT. Amino acid sequence: CASRLAPSNSPLHF.

The chain couples TRBV9 to TRBJ1-4, with 8 bases matching TRBD1. Germline V gene lookup returns CDR1 SGDLS and CDR2 YYNGEE. V trimming: 5 bases; J trimming: 8 bases; junction bases outside the gene matches: 11. The CDR3 contains 15 residues. CDR3 in amino acids: CASSYTGTGGEKLFF. The DNA of the CDR3 is TGTGCCAGCAGTTACACGGGGACAGGTGGGGAAAAACTGTTTTTT.

The rearrangement joins TRBV7-9 to TRBJ2-2; no firm D call. Looked up from germline, CDR1 is SEHNR and CDR2 is FQNEAQ (reference sequence). This CDR3 region has 12 residues. Trimming cost V 6 bases and J 6 bases, with 8 bases left between them. Written as DNA, the CDR3 is TGTGCCAGCAGAAATCAGGCCGGGGAGCTGTTTTTT. This codes for CASRNQAGELFF.

This chain connects TRBV7-6 to TRBJ2-1; 8 nucleotides align to TRBD2. V shed 3 bases, J shed 9 bases, and the junction held 10 bases outside the gene matches. CDR3 length: 15 residues. Germline V gives CDR1 SGHVS, CDR2 FNYEAQ. Here the CDR3 DNA reads TGTGCCAGCAGCTTGGCCGGGGGGGCTGGCGGTGAGCAGTTCTTC. This encodes CASSLAGGAGGEQFF. Supplemented by reference TRBV7-6 and TRBJ2-1, the full variable domain reads GAGVSQSPRYKVTKRGQDVALRCDPISGHVSLYWYRQALGQGPEFLTYFNYEAQQDKSGLPNDRFSAERPEGSISTLTIQRTEQRDSAMYRCASSLAGGAGGEQFFGPGTRLTVL.

CDR3 loop: CASGGQGGEQYF. As DNA, the CDR3 is TGTGCCAGTGGGGGACAGGGGGGCGAGCAGTACTTC. The chain uses TRBV19 and TRBJ2-7; 11 bases map to TRBD1. This CDR3 has 12 amino acids. Germline V gene lookup returns CDR1 LNHDA and CDR2 SQIVND (reference sequence). The trim removed 8 bases at V and 6 bases at J, leaving 3 bases unmatched.

V usage is TRBV4-2 and J usage is TRBJ1-1; 8 bases are a match to TRBD1. J gave up 6 bases and V 0 bases, and 12 bases lay outside the gene matches. Germline CDR1 is LGHNA and CDR2 is YNFKEQ. This CDR3 is 17 amino acids long. This chain's CDR3 is CASSQDPYIDRGSEAFF. The CDR3, as DNA: TGTGCCAGCAGCCAAGATCCTTACATAGACAGGGGCTCTGAAGCTTTCTTT.

The CDR3 region has the DNA TGTGCCAGCAGTTACGGGGACAGGGCCGGCGGGGAGCTGTTTTTT. This translates into CASSYGDRAGGELFF. The rearrangement joins TRBV6-5 to TRBJ2-2; the match to TRBD1 covers 9 bases. CDR1 is MNHEY, CDR2 SVGAGI, per germline. J was trimmed by 7 bases and V by 2 bases; bases with no gene match: 5. The CDR3 consists of 15 residues.

The chain recombines TRBV28 with TRBJ2-7, with 13 positions matching TRBD2. Trimming at V came to 5 bases and at J to 4 bases, leaving 5 bases not matched to a gene. The germline V gene has CDR1 MDHEN and CDR2 SYDVKM. The CDR3 spans 15 residues. The CDR3 spells CASSTSGRAGYEQYF. The DNA for the CDR3 is TGTGCCAGCAGTACTAGCGGGAGGGCCGGGTACGAGCAGTACTTC.

The V and J genes are TRBV6-5 and TRBJ2-7, with D possibly TRBD1 on 6 matching bases. This CDR3 has 14 amino acids. V was clipped by 5 bases and J by 2 bases, with 13 bases between them. Germline CDR1 and CDR2: MNHEY and SVGAGI. In DNA form, the CDR3 reads TGTGCCAGCAGTACCTGGACAGCCGCCTACGAGCAGTACTTC. It encodes CASSTWTAAYEQYF.

The genes are TRBV10-2 and TRBJ1-1; unclear D gene. Germline-derived CDR1 and CDR2 are WSHSY and SAAADI. The CDR3 spans 12 residues. Trimming pared 1 base from V and 5 bases from J, leaving 5 bases between. CDR3 amino acids: CASSEWRTEAFF. For the CDR3, the DNA is TGCGCCAGCAGTGAGTGGAGGACTGAAGCTTTCTTT.